A single T cell receptor (beta chain) is shown here with its context. Its antigen is still unknown. This sample stems from a study of cytomegalovirus exposure and HLA in healthy donors. The length of the CDR3 is 15 residues. From germline, CDR1 is MDHEN and CDR2 SYDVKM. Germline trimming cut 3 bases from V and 15 bases from J; bases unmatched to any gene: 17. PCR employed 60 Vbeta and 13 Jbeta primers. In the source study's methods: A later analysis counted tens of millions of unique TCR beta chains, around 10 million shared. The repertoire was sequenced with immunoSEQ multiplex PCR; TCRdb's copy has only in-frame clones and lacks some. V and J calls and clone size are those listed in that table; D and trimming were worked out from the DNA. Of approximately 97,000 clones in the sample, about 78% were seen once. Points from the study as a whole: According to reports, the classifier identified cytomegalovirus status with high specificity and sensitivity. The productive fraction for most TCR beta V segments was about 87% or about 30% in an earlier analysis.

This clonotype was sampled from a woman aged 40 to 50 in good health and CMV-seropositive. The J gene is TRBJ2-1, the V gene TRBV28, with 7 bases matching TRBD1. Specimen: PBMCs. CDR3 loop: CASSLGTDYTMRRFF. In DNA, the CDR3 is TGTGCCAGCAGTTTGGGGACAGACTATACAATGAGAAGGTTCTTC. The full variable domain, its missing parts supplied by reference TRBV28 and TRBJ2-1, is DVKVTQSSRYLVKRTGEKVFLECVQDMDHENMFWYRQDPGLGLRLIYFSYDVKMKEKGDIPEGYSVSREKKERFSLILESASTNQTSMYLCASSLGTDYTMRRFFGPGTRLTVL.